This TCR beta chain was identified during a study of shared clonotypes between healthy human individuals. Study-level information: Every donor yielded three CD4 naive, three CD4 memory, two CD8 naive and one CD8 memory plate.

In the original processing: Filtering differed since immunoSEQ provided only junctions, with no quality scores. Clones were sequenced by immunoSEQ multiplex PCR, and TCRdb holds only the in-frame ones, with some missing. The V and J calls and clone size come from that table; D and trimming were worked out from the DNA. This table holds some 2,500,000 clones, roughly 92% found once. The study's findings and limits: Compared with clonotypes that all four donors shared, non-shared clonotypes had lower generation probabilities. Investigators expected sequencing depth to affect clonotype sharing among donors.

V was clipped by 6 bases and J by 5 bases; unmatched bases: 8. CDR3 size: 14 residues. Germline V lookup: CDR1 LGHNT, CDR2 FRNRAP. Worth noting for this clone: As yet, its antigen is unknown.

This TCR was recovered from a man aged 18 to 30 in good health. Some clones in this sample may be carry-over from other donors' samples. The chain has TRBV12-5 and TRBJ2-5; TRBD1 matches 8 bases. Sequenced material: naive CD4+ T cells from PBMCs. Indicated subset: CD45RA+ positively selected. The CDR3 DNA sequence: TGTGCTAGTGGCAAGACAGGGGCTGAGGAGACCCAGTACTTC. Translated: CASGKTGAEETQYF. Looking up the rest from reference TRBV12-5 and TRBJ2-5 gives the full variable domain: DARVTQTPRHKVTEMGQEVTMRCQPILGHNTVFWYRQTMMQGLELLAYFRNRAPLDDSGMPKDRFSAEMPDATLATLKIQPSEPRDSAVYFCASGKTGAEETQYFGPGTRLLVL.